A selection of T cell receptor beta chains follows, all from one sample in a study of early T cells in non-severe SARS-CoV-2 infection. Using its own MiXCR run on the 5' RACE reads, TCRdb lists one record per CDR3 protein. The table shows roughly 64,000 distinct CDR3 sequences, with roughly 9% occurring only once. The starting material was whole blood, obtained at baseline. These receptors were obtained from an adult who was a healthcare worker with PCR-confirmed SARS-CoV-2 infection or an uninfected control (not recorded which). Each CDR3 is given with its conserved first and last residue. The D gene is left open where the match is weak. Size values are once, few and many counts, or a class for expanded clones, and some rows have none.

size: .
J: TRBJ2-7
V: TRBV12-3/TRBV12-4
D: .
DNA: TGTGCCAGCAGTTTCGTCTCCGAGCAGTACTTC
CDR3: CASSFVSEQYF

size: few
J: TRBJ2-7
V: TRBV4-1
D: .
DNA: TGCGCCAGCAGCCAAGATTTCCTAGGCTTAGGCGAGCAGTACTTC
CDR3: CASSQDFLGLGEQYF

size: few
J: TRBJ1-2
V: TRBV19
D: TRBD1
DNA: TGTGCCAGTAACCGACCAGGGGACAGGACCTATGGCTACACCTTC
CDR3: CASNRPGDRTYGYTF

size: few
J: TRBJ2-1
V: TRBV6-6
D: TRBD1
DNA: TGTGCCAGCAGTTATAAGGGACAGTACTACAATGAGCAGTTCTTC
CDR3: CASSYKGQYYNEQFF

size: many
J: TRBJ2-3
V: TRBV7-3
D: TRBD1
DNA: TGTGCCAGCAGCTCGGACAGGGCGTCGGATACGCAGTATTTT
CDR3: CASSSDRASDTQYF

size: many
J: TRBJ2-7
V: TRBV24-1
D: .
DNA: TGTGCCACCAGCGACGCCCAACATCGTCCGGCTTACGAGCAGTACTTC
CDR3: CATSDAQHRPAYEQYF

size: many
J: TRBJ1-6
V: TRBV7-3
D: .
DNA: TGTGCCAGCAGCTCTGACGGCAGTAATTCACCCCTCCACTTT
CDR3: CASSSDGSNSPLHF

size: many
J: TRBJ2-5
V: TRBV20-1
D: TRBD1
DNA: TGCAGTGCTAGCCGGACAGGGGTGGAGACCCAGTACTTC
CDR3: CSASRTGVETQYF

size: many
J: TRBJ2-2
V: TRBV6-5
D: .
DNA: TGTGCCAGCAGTCCGGGGGCATCCGGGGAGCTGTTTTTT
CDR3: CASSPGASGELFF

size: few
J: TRBJ2-2
V: TRBV29-1
D: TRBD2
DNA: TGCAGCGGGCGTAGCGGGAGGGCCGACACCGGGGAGCTGTTTTTT
CDR3: CSGRSGRADTGELFF

size: many
J: TRBJ1-4
V: TRBV4-3
D: .
DNA: TGCGCCAGCAGCCATCATCTTGAAGGCAGGGTGCGTGAAAAACTGTTTTTT
CDR3: CASSHHLEGRVREKLFF

size: .
J: TRBJ2-5
V: TRBV5-1
D: .
DNA: TGCGCCAGCAGCTTGGCACAGGCTACGTATGAGACCCAGTACTTC
CDR3: CASSLAQATYETQYF

size: many
J: TRBJ2-5
V: TRBV6-5
D: .
DNA: TGTGCCAGCGGGTGGGGAGGAGAGACCCAGTACTTC
CDR3: CASGWGGETQYF

size: many
J: TRBJ2-3
V: TRBV7-6
D: .
DNA: TGTGCCAGCAGCGGGCGGAAAGATACGCAGTATTTT
CDR3: CASSGRKDTQYF

size: .
J: TRBJ2-1
V: TRBV18
D: .
DNA: TGTGCCAGCTCACCACCAGGGCCGCAGGAGCAGTTCTTC
CDR3: CASSPPGPQEQFF

size: few
J: TRBJ1-6
V: TRBV2
D: .
DNA: TGTGCCAGCAGTGAAAGGGATGGGGTTTATAATTCACCCCTCCACTTT
CDR3: CASSERDGVYNSPLHF

size: many
J: TRBJ2-1
V: TRBV20-1
D: .
DNA: TGCAGTGCCGCCGGAAATGAGCAGTTCTTC
CDR3: CSAAGNEQFF

size: .
J: TRBJ2-6
V: TRBV29-1
D: TRBD2
DNA: TGCAGCGTTGAAGGAGCGGGGGCCCCCAACGTCCTGACTTTC
CDR3: CSVEGAGAPNVLTF

size: few
J: TRBJ2-5
V: TRBV3-1
D: .
DNA: TGTGCCAGCAGCCAAGTTAGCGGAGAGGGCGAGACCCAGTACTTC
CDR3: CASSQVSGEGETQYF

size: .
J: TRBJ1-2
V: TRBV10-3
D: .
DNA: TGTGCCATCAGCCCGGACAGCCTAGCTAACTATGGCTACACCTTC
CDR3: CAISPDSLANYGYTF

size: .
J: TRBJ2-2
V: TRBV7-3
D: .
DNA: TGTGCCAGCAGCCTAGGGACGAACACCGGGGAGCTGTTTTTT
CDR3: CASSLGTNTGELFF

size: many
J: TRBJ2-1
V: TRBV7-8
D: TRBD2
DNA: TGTGCCAGCAGCTTTCTGAGGGAGGGGTGGAATGAGCAGTTCTTC
CDR3: CASSFLREGWNEQFF

size: .
J: TRBJ2-1
V: TRBV4-3
D: .
DNA: TGCGCCAGCAGCCAAGACGGAAGGGGAGATGAGCAGTTCTTC
CDR3: CASSQDGRGDEQFF

size: .
J: TRBJ2-3
V: TRBV19
D: TRBD2
DNA: TGTGCCAGTAGTATAGGGCGGGACTACCCCAATTCACCCACAGATACGCAGTATTTT
CDR3: CASSIGRDYPNSPTDTQYF

size: many
J: TRBJ1-2
V: TRBV24-1
D: .
DNA: TGTGCCACCAGTGATCCGGCACGAGCTAACTATGGCTACACCTTC
CDR3: CATSDPARANYGYTF

size: .
J: TRBJ2-5
V: TRBV5-4
D: TRBD1
DNA: TGTGCCAGCAGCTTGACAGGGGGTTTAGGAGAGACCCAGTACTTC
CDR3: CASSLTGGLGETQYF

size: many
J: TRBJ2-1
V: TRBV9
D: TRBD1
DNA: TGTGCCAGCACCTCCAGGGGGTCCATGGCCGAAACCTACAATGAGCAGTTCTTC
CDR3: CASTSRGSMAETYNEQFF

size: few
J: TRBJ1-2
V: TRBV19
D: .
DNA: TGTGCCAGTAGTATCAGTTTCTATGGCTACACCTTC
CDR3: CASSISFYGYTF

size: many
J: TRBJ2-3
V: TRBV7-9
D: TRBD2
DNA: TGTGCCAGCAGCTTAGCGAGACTAGCGGGACGGCCAGATACGCAGTATTTT
CDR3: CASSLARLAGRPDTQYF

size: .
J: TRBJ1-1
V: TRBV18
D: .
DNA: TGTGCCAGCTCACTCGAGCGTGATGCTTTCTTT
CDR3: CASSLERDAFF

size: .
J: TRBJ2-7
V: TRBV12-3/TRBV12-4
D: .
DNA: TGTGCCAGCAGTTTTTTCCAGGCGCGGTACGAGCAGTACTTC
CDR3: CASSFFQARYEQYF

size: many
J: TRBJ2-1
V: TRBV4-1
D: .
DNA: TGCGCCAGCAGCCAAGAAGGGCGGGGGACAACTAGGGACAATGAGCAGTTCTTC
CDR3: CASSQEGRGTTRDNEQFF

size: few
J: TRBJ1-2
V: TRBV20-1
D: .
DNA: TGCAGTGGCGGTGGGGAGGCTGGCTACACCTTC
CDR3: CSGGGEAGYTF

size: few
J: TRBJ2-1
V: TRBV5-6
D: .
DNA: TGTGCCAGCAGCTTGGTCCAGGGGACGGTCAATGAGCAGTTCTTC
CDR3: CASSLVQGTVNEQFF

size: .
J: TRBJ2-7
V: TRBV6-6
D: TRBD1
DNA: TGTGCCAGCAGTTACAGGACAGGGGACGAGCAGTACTTC
CDR3: CASSYRTGDEQYF

size: many
J: TRBJ2-2
V: TRBV7-3
D: TRBD1
DNA: TGTGCCAGCAGCTTAACGTCCGGGACAGCGAACACCGGGGAGCTGTTTTTT
CDR3: CASSLTSGTANTGELFF

size: many
J: TRBJ1-5
V: TRBV5-1
D: .
DNA: TGCGCCAGCAGCTTGAGATCCGGGGGTCAGCCCCAGCATTTT
CDR3: CASSLRSGGQPQHF

size: few
J: TRBJ2-7
V: TRBV20-1
D: .
DNA: TGCAGTGCTAAACGGGTGGGGGACGAGCAGTACTTC
CDR3: CSAKRVGDEQYF

size: many
J: TRBJ2-7
V: TRBV29-1
D: .
DNA: TGCAGCGTTGCAAGGCAGGCGGCCTACGAGCAGTACTTC
CDR3: CSVARQAAYEQYF

size: many
J: TRBJ1-6
V: TRBV20-1
D: TRBD1
DNA: TGCAGTGCTAGCCCCGGACAGGGGGCCCTCCACTTT
CDR3: CSASPGQGALHF

size: .
J: TRBJ1-6
V: TRBV12-3/TRBV12-4
D: .
DNA: TGTGCCAGCAGTCCACAGGGAAATTCACCCCTCCACTTT
CDR3: CASSPQGNSPLHF

size: many
J: TRBJ1-1
V: TRBV7-8
D: .
DNA: TGTGCCAGCAGCTTAGAGTTGGACACTGAAGCTTTCTTT
CDR3: CASSLELDTEAFF

size: .
J: TRBJ2-7
V: TRBV23-1
D: .
DNA: TGCGCCAGCAGTCGCGGAACAGGGTTGAACGAGCAGTACTTC
CDR3: CASSRGTGLNEQYF

size: many
J: TRBJ1-1
V: TRBV12-3/TRBV12-4
D: TRBD1
DNA: TGTGCCAGCAGTTTAGACAGGGGAACTGAAGCTTTCTTT
CDR3: CASSLDRGTEAFF

size: .
J: TRBJ2-3
V: TRBV11-2
D: .
DNA: TGTGCCAGCAGACACCGACTGACAGATACGCAGTATTTT
CDR3: CASRHRLTDTQYF

size: .
J: TRBJ1-2
V: TRBV18
D: TRBD1
DNA: TGTGCCAGCTCACCAGATCAGGGGGCGAACTATGGCTACACCTTC
CDR3: CASSPDQGANYGYTF

size: .
J: TRBJ2-7
V: TRBV6-2/TRBV6-3
D: .
DNA: TGTGCCAGCGGGATATCCTACGAGCAGTACTTC
CDR3: CASGISYEQYF

size: few
J: TRBJ1-5
V: TRBV6-6
D: TRBD1
DNA: TGTGCCAGCAGTTACCCTCGACAGGGGGCGGAAGGCAATCAGCCCCAGCATTTT
CDR3: CASSYPRQGAEGNQPQHF

size: few
J: TRBJ2-1
V: TRBV7-9
D: .
DNA: TGTGCCAGCAGCCCCGTGTGGGGTGCTGAGCAGTTCTTC
CDR3: CASSPVWGAEQFF

size: .
J: TRBJ2-1
V: TRBV7-2
D: .
DNA: TGTGCCAGCAGCCCAGTGACGCCAACTGAGCAGTTCTTC
CDR3: CASSPVTPTEQFF

size: once
J: TRBJ2-1
V: TRBV4-3
D: .
DNA: TGCGCCAGCAGCCAAGAATTTTGGGGCTCCTACAATGAGCAGTTCTTC
CDR3: CASSQEFWGSYNEQFF

size: many
J: TRBJ1-3
V: TRBV12-3/TRBV12-4
D: .
DNA: TGTGCCAGCAGCCCCCAAAGAGCTGGAAACACCATATATTTT
CDR3: CASSPQRAGNTIYF

size: .
J: TRBJ2-1
V: TRBV5-1
D: TRBD2
DNA: TGCGCCAGCAGTTTTCCTAGCGGGAGATATTCATACAATGAGCAGTTCTTC
CDR3: CASSFPSGRYSYNEQFF

size: .
J: TRBJ2-7
V: TRBV12-3/TRBV12-4
D: TRBD1
DNA: TGTGCCAGCACCCTAACAGGGGCTGCATGCGAGCAGTACTTC
CDR3: CASTLTGAACEQYF

size: .
J: TRBJ2-1
V: TRBV6-4
D: TRBD1
DNA: TGTGCCAGCAGCTTCGGACAGGCTGTGTACAATGAGCAGTTCTTC
CDR3: CASSFGQAVYNEQFF